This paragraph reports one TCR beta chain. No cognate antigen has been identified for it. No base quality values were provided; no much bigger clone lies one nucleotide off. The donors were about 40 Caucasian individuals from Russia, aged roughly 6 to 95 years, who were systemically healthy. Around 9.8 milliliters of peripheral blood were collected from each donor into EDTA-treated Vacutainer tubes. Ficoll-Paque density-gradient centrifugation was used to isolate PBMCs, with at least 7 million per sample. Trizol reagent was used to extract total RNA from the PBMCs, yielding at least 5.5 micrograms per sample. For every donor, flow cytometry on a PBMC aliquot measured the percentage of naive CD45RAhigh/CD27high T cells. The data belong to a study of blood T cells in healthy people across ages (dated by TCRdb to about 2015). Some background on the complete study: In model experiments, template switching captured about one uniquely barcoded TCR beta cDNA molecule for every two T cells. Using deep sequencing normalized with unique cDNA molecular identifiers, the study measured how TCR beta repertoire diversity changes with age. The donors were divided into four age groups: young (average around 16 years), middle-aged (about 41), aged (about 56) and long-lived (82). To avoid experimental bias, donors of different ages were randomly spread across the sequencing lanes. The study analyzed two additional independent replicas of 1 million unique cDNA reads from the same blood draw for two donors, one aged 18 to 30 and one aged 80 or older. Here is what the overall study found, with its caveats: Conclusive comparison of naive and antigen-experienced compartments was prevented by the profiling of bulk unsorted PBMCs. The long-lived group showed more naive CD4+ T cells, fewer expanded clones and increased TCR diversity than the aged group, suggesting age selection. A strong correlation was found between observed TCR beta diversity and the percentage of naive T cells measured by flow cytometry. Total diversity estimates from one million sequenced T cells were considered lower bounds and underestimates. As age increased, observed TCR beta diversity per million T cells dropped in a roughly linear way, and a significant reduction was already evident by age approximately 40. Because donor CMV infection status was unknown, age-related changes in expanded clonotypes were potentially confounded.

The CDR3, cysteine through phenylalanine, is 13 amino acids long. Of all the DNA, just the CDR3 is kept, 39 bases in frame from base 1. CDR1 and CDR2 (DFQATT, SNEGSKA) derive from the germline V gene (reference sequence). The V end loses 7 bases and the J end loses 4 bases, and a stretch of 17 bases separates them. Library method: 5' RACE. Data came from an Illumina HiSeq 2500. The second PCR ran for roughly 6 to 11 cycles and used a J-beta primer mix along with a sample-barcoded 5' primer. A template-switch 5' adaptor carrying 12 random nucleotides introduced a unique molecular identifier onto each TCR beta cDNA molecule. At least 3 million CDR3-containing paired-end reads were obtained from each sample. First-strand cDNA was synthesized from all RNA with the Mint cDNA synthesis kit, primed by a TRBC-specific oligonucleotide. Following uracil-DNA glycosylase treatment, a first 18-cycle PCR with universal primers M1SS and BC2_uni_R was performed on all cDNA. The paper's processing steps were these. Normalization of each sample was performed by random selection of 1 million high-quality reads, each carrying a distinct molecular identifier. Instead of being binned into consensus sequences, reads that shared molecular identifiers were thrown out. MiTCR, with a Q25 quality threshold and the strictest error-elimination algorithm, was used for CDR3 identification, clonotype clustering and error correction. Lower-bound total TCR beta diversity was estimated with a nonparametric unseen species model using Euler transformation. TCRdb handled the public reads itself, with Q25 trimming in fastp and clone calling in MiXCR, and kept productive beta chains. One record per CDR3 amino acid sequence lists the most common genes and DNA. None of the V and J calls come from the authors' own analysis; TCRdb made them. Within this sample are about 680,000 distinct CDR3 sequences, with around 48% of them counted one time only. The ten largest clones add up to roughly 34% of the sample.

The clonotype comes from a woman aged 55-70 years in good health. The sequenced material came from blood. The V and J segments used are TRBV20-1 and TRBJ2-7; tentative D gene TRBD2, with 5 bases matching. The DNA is TGCAGTGGATACGGCAGGATAGCGTACGAGCAGTACTTC. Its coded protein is CSGYGRIAYEQYF.